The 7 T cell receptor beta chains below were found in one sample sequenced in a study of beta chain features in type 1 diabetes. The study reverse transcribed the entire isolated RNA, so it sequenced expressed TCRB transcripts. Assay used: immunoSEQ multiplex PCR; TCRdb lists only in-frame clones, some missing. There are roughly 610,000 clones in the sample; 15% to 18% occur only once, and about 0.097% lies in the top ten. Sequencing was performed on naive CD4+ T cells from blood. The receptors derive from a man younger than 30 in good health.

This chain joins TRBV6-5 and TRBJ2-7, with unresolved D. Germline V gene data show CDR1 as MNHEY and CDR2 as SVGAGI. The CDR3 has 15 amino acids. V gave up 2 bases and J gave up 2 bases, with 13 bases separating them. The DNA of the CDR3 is TGTGCCAGCAGTTACCAACCCTTGGGAACCTACGAGCAGTACTTC. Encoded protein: CASSYQPLGTYEQYF.

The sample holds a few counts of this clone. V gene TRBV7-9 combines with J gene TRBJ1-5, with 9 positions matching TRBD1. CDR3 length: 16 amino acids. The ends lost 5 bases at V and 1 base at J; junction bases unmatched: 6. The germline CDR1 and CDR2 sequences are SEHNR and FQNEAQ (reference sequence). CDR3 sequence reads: CASSTWTGASNQPQHF. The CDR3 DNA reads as TGTGCCAGCAGCACCTGGACAGGGGCCAGCAATCAGCCCCAGCATTTT.

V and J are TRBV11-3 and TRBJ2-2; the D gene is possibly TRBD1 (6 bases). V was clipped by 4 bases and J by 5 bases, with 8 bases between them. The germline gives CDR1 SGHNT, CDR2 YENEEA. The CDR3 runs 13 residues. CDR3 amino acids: CASSSRGTGELFF. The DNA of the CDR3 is TGTGCCAGCAGCTCCAGGGGTACCGGGGAGCTGTTTTTT.

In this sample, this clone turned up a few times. CDR3 coding DNA: TGTGCCAGCAGCGTAGCCGTATCGACAGGGAGAGGTGGCTACACCTTC. As protein: CASSVAVSTGRGGYTF. The rearrangement joins TRBV9 to TRBJ1-2; 7 positions agree with TRBD1. Trimming removed 0 bases from V and 7 bases from J; junction bases left unmatched: 12. The CDR3 length is 16 residues. Per the germline V gene, CDR1 is SGDLS and CDR2 is YYNGEE.

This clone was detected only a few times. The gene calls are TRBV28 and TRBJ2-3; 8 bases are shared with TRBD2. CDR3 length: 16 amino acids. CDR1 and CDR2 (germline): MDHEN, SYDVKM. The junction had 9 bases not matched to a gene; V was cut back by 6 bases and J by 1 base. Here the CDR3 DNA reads TGTGCCAGCAGCTCATTGCGGCGGGGGGGCACAGATACGCAGTATTTT. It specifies CASSSLRRGGTDTQYF.

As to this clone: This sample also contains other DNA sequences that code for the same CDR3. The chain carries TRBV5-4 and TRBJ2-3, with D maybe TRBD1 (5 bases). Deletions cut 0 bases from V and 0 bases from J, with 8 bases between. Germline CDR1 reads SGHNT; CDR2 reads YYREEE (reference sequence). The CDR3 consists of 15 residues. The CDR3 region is CASSLGGASTDTQYF. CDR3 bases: TGTGCCAGCAGCTTGGGTGGGGCTAGCACAGATACGCAGTATTTT.

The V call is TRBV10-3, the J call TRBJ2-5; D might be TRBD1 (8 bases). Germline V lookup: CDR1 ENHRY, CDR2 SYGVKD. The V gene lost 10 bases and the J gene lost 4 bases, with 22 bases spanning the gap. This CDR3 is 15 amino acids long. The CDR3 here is CATNRGGEVGETQYF. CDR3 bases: TGTGCCACGAACAGGGGGGGCGAGGTCGGAGAGACCCAGTACTTC.